The 16 T cell receptor beta chains reported below all come from one sample, sequenced in a study of STAT3 mutations in large granular lymphocyte leukemia. Regarding the study as a whole: Every T-LGLL patient had at least one immunodominant TCRbeta clonotype.

The antigens of these receptors remain unknown. Repertoires were generated with immunoSEQ multiplex PCR, while TCRdb's copy carries only in-frame clones and drops some. The sample consists of 8,000 to 11,000 clones, roughly 87% of them appearing once. The sequencing input was peripheral blood mononuclear cells. Receptors originate from a man between 60 and 75 years old with T-cell large granular lymphocyte leukemia. Some clones in this sample may be carry-over from other donors' samples.

The rearrangement links TRBV30 to TRBJ1-4, with D perhaps TRBD1 (5 bases). The CDR3 contains 14 residues. The germline gives CDR1 GTSNPN, CDR2 SVGIG (reference sequence). V was shortened by 6 bases and J by 8 bases, with 19 bases between the two germline ends. As DNA, the CDR3 is TGTGCCTGCAAACCGGGACGCTTGGCGGAAAAACTGTTTTTT. Its protein product is CACKPGRLAEKLFF.

V and J are TRBV4-3 and TRBJ1-5; a possible D gene is TRBD1 (6 bases). The CDR3 has 16 residues. V dropped 0 bases and J dropped 6 bases, with 15 bases sitting between them. The germline gives CDR1 LGHNA, CDR2 YSLEER. The CDR3 bases are TGCGCCAGCAGCCAAGATTGGGCAGGGGAGACTCAGCCCCAGCATTTT. Amino acid sequence: CASSQDWAGETQPQHF.

The chain couples TRBV5-4 to TRBJ2-7; D perhaps matches TRBD1 (5 bases). CDR1 and CDR2 from the germline V gene are SGHNT and YYREEE (reference sequence). V was clipped by 4 bases and J by 2 bases, with 13 bases between them. This CDR3 is 14 amino acids long. The CDR3 nucleotides are TGTGCCAGCAGCCCCCAAATGGGGCCCTACGAGCAGTACTTC. It is translated as CASSPQMGPYEQYF.

The chain combines TRBV10-3 with TRBJ1-1; 7 bases are shared with TRBD1. This CDR3 spans 15 amino acids. V was pared by 0 bases and J by 3 bases, with 4 bases of the junction left unmatched. Per germline, CDR1 ENHRY and CDR2 SYGVKD. CDR3 nucleotides: TGTGCCATCAGTGAGTCCGACCAGGGGGACACTGAAGCTTTCTTT. Protein: CAISESDQGDTEAFF.

This clone was seen only a few times. This rearrangement joins TRBV4-3 to TRBJ2-1; D is uncertain. CDR1 and CDR2 from the germline V gene are LGHNA and YSLEER. The CDR3 is made up of 14 amino acids. Trimming left V 0 bases short and J 4 bases short, with 7 bases between. The CDR3 nucleotides are TGCGCCAGCAGCCAAGATAAGGTTTACAATGAGCAGTTCTTC. Translating gives CASSQDKVYNEQFF.

This clone came up a few times. The chain carries TRBV19 and TRBJ2-7; D call uncertain. The CDR3 runs to 13 residues. The germline gives CDR1 LNHDA, CDR2 SQIVND (reference sequence). V gave up 1 base and J gave up 6 bases, with 10 bases separating them. Here the CDR3 DNA reads TGTGCCAGTAGTATAGCGATTCAAGGCGAGCAGTACTTC. Its protein product is CASSIAIQGEQYF. Together with reference TRBV19 and TRBJ2-7, the CDR3 gives the full variable domain: DGGITQSPKYLFRKEGQNVTLSCEQNLNHDAMYWYRQDPGQGLRLIYYSQIVNDFQKGDIAEGYSVSREKKESFPLTVTSAQKNPTAFYLCASSIAIQGEQYFGPGTRLTVT.

This clone was detected once. The rearrangement links TRBV23-1 to TRBJ2-7, with D hard to call. TRBV23-1 is an ORF; its function is uncertain. This CDR3 spans 14 amino acids. V lost 2 bases and J 2 bases, leaving 10 bases between the germline ends. In nucleotides, the CDR3 is TGCGCCAGCAGTCAAGAGGCCTACCCCTACGAGCAGTACTTC. Translating gives CASSQEAYPYEQYF.

CDR3 sequence reads: CAWSTTGTGLSGNTIYF. The CDR3 DNA is TGTGCCTGGAGTACTACCGGGACAGGCCTCTCTGGAAACACCATATATTTT. V usage is TRBV30 and J usage is TRBJ1-3; 8 bases map to TRBD1. Looked up from germline, CDR1 is GTSNPN and CDR2 is SVGIG (reference sequence). The V gene end was trimmed by 2 bases and the J gene end by 0 bases; junction bases not matched to a gene: 9. This CDR3 contains 17 residues.

A few counts support this clone. This sequence joins TRBV5-1 and TRBJ2-6; D gene uncertain. V lost 0 bases to trimming and J lost 1 base, with 14 bases between them. CDR3 length equals 18 residues. The germline CDR1 and CDR2 sequences are SGHRS and YFSETQ. CDR3 residues: CASSLEGAVASGANVLTF. In DNA form, the CDR3 reads TGCGCCAGCAGCTTGGAGGGCGCGGTGGCTTCTGGGGCCAACGTCCTGACTTTC.

The V and J genes are TRBV5-6 and TRBJ2-1; TRBD2 is a possible D gene (7 bases). Trimming took off 4 bases at V and 9 bases at J, with 17 bases between the two ends. CDR3 length equals 14 residues. Germline loops: CDR1 SGHDT, CDR2 YYEEEE. Here the CDR3 DNA reads TGTGCCAGCAGCCCTTGGGGGGGGCAGGTTGAGCAGTTCTTC. Translating it yields CASSPWGGQVEQFF.

The rearrangement uses TRBV10-3 and TRBJ2-7, with no clear D. Per the germline V gene, CDR1 is ENHRY and CDR2 is SYGVKD. The germline V and J ends were trimmed by 2 bases and 3 bases, with 5 bases remaining between them. The CDR3 extends over 12 amino acids. CDR3 nucleotide sequence: TGTGCCATCAGTGAGATCGGCTACGAGCAGTACTTC. Protein: CAISEIGYEQYF.

J is TRBJ2-3 and V is TRBV12-5; 16 bases map to TRBD2. Germline V gene lookup returns CDR1 LGHNT and CDR2 FRNRAP. Trimming cost V 5 bases and J 4 bases; bases outside gene matches: 9. There are 18 residues in the CDR3. The CDR3 sequence: CASGPTGLAGGPSDTQYF. The CDR3 DNA follows: TGTGCTAGTGGTCCGACGGGACTAGCGGGAGGGCCGTCAGATACGCAGTATTTT.

This chain uses TRBV11-3 with TRBJ2-3; a possible D gene is TRBD1 (5 bases). The CDR3 consists of 15 residues. The germline V and J ends were trimmed by 1 base and 6 bases, with 14 bases remaining between them. Germline V gene lookup returns CDR1 SGHNT and CDR2 YENEEA. CDR3 in amino acids: CASSLAGNLQDTQYF. The CDR3 DNA follows: TGTGCCAGCAGCTTAGCAGGGAATTTGCAGGATACGCAGTATTTT.

The chain links TRBV19 to TRBJ2-2; tentatively, D is TRBD2 (6 bases). V was shortened by 6 bases and J by 5 bases, with 16 bases between the two germline ends. The CDR3 is 15 amino acids. Per the germline V gene, CDR1 is LNHDA and CDR2 is SQIVND (reference sequence). Written as DNA, the CDR3 is TGTGCCAGTAGGCCCGGCCAGGGAGGTACCGGGGAGCTGTTTTTT. Translated, it gives CASRPGQGGTGELFF.

The chain links TRBV11-2 to TRBJ2-7; the D gene could be TRBD1 or TRBD2 (6 bases each). Germline V gives CDR1 SGHAT, CDR2 FQNNGV. The CDR3 runs 18 residues. V lost 5 bases, J lost 0 bases, and 23 bases lay in between. CDR3 coding DNA: TGTGCCAGCAGCCGACAGGCCGTGGGCGGGACTGCCTCCTACGAGCAGTACTTC. Its protein is CASSRQAVGGTASYEQYF.

This chain joins TRBV27 and TRBJ2-3; D perhaps matches TRBD2 (5 bases). The germline gives CDR1 MNHEY, CDR2 SMNVEV (reference sequence). This CDR3 spans 16 amino acids. With 4 bases removed from V and 1 base from J, the gap between germline ends came to 15 bases. The CDR3 coding sequence is TGTGCCAGCAGTTCGATACTAGTCCCTGGCACAGATACGCAGTATTTT. Translation gives CASSSILVPGTDTQYF.